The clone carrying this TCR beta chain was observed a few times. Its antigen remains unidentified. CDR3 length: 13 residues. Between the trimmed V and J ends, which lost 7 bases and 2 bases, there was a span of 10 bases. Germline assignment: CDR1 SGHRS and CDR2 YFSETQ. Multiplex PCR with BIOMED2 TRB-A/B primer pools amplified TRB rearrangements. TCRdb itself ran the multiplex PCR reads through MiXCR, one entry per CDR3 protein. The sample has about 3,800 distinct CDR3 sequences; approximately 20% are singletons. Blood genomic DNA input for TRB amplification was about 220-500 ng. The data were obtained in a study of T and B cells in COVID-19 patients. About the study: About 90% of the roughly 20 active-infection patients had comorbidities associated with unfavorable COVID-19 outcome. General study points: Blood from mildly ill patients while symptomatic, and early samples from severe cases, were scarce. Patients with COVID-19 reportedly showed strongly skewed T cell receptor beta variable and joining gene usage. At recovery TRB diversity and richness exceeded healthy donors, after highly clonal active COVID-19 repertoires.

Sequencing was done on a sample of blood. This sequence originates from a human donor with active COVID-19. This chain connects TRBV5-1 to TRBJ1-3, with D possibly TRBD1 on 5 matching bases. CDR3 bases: TGCGCCAGCCGCCCGGGGCCTGGAAACACCATATATTTT. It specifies CASRPGPGNTIYF. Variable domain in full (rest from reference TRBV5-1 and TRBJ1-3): KAGVTQTPRYLIKTRGQQVTLSCSPISGHRSVSWYQQTPGQGLQFLFEYFSETQRNKGNFPGRFSGRQFSNSRSEMNVSTLELGDSALYLCASRPGPGNTIYFGEGSWLTVV.